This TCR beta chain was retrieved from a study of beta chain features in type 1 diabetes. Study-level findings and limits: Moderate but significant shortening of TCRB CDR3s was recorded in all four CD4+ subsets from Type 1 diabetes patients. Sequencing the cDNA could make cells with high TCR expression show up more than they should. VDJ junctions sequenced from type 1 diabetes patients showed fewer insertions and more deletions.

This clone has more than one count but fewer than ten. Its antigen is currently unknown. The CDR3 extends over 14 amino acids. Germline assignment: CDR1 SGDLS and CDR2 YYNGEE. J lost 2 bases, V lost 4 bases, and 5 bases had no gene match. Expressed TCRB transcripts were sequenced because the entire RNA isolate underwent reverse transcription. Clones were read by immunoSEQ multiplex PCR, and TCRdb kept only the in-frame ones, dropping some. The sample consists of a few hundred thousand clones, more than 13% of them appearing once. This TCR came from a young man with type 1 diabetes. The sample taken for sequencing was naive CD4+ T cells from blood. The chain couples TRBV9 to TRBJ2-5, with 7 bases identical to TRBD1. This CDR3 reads CASSPGQPQETQYF. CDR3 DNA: TGTGCCAGCAGCCCGGGACAGCCACAAGAGACCCAGTACTTC.